Reported below is one TCR beta chain. V was shortened by 0 bases and J by 11 bases, with 20 bases between the two germline ends. Germline CDR1 is SGDLS and CDR2 is YYNGEE. This CDR3 region has 15 residues. This entry is derived from a study of tumor-infiltrating lymphocytes in oesophageal squamous cell carcinoma. TCRdb ran MiXCR on the PCR reads and lists one entry per CDR3 protein. The table lists approximately 6,000 distinct CDR3 sequences, around 15% of them singletons. The rearrangement links TRBV9 to TRBJ2-5, with D perhaps matching TRBD2 (6 bases). The sample was normal esophageal tissue next to the tumor. This receptor was taken from a male donor with esophageal squamous cell carcinoma. The CDR3 spells CASSVGRGSTDTQYF. The DNA for the CDR3 is TGTGCCAGCAGCGTAGGACGGGGGAGCACAGATACGCAGTACTTC.